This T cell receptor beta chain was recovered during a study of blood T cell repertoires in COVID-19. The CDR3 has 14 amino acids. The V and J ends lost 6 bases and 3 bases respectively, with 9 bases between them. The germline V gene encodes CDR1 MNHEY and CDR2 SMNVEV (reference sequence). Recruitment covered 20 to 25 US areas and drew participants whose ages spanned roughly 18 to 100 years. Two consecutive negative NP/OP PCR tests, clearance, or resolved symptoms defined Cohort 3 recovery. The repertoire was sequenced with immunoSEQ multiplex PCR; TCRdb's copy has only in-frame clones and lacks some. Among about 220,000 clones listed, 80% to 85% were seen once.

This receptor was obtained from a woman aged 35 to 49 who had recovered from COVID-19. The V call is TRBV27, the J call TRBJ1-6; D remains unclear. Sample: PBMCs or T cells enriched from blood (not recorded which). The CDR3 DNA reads TGTGCCAGCAGGATACACAACTATAATTCACCCCTCCACTTT. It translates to CASRIHNYNSPLHF.